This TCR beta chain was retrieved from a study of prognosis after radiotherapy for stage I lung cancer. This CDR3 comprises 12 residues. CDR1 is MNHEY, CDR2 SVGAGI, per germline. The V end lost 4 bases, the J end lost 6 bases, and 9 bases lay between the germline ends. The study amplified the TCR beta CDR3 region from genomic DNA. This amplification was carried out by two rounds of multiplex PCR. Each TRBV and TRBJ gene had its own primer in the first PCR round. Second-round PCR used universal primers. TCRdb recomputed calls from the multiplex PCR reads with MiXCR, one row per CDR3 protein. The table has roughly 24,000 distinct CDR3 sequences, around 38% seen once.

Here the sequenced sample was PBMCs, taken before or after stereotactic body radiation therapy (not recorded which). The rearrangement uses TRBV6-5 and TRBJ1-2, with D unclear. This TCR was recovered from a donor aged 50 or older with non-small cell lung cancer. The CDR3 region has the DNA TGTGCCAGCAGTTTAGACACCGATGGCTACACCTTC. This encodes CASSLDTDGYTF.